This T cell receptor beta chain is drawn from a study of shared clonotypes between healthy human individuals. The sample holds one count of this clone. The authors split each subset's genomic DNA evenly across several immunoSEQ plates. Clones were read by immunoSEQ multiplex PCR, and TCRdb kept only the in-frame ones, dropping some. The sample comprises roughly 2,300,000 clones, approximately 90% of which are singletons, and 0.37% rests with the top ten. CDR1 is LNHDA, CDR2 SQIVND, per germline (reference sequence). After removal of 7 bases from V and 1 base from J, the junction contained 4 bases not matched to a gene. This CDR3 is 14 amino acids long.

Specimen: naive CD4+ T cells from PBMCs. Subset specified: CD45RA+ positively selected. This chain uses TRBV19 with TRBJ2-3, with 8 nucleotides matching TRBD2. The origin of this receptor is a young man in good health. Some clones in this sample may be carry-over from other donors' samples. CDR3 sequence (DNA): TGTGCCAGTAACCAACTAGCGGGCACAGATACGCAGTATTTT. It is translated as CASNQLAGTDTQYF. Full variable domain (missing parts from reference TRBV19 and TRBJ2-3): DGGITQSPKYLFRKEGQNVTLSCEQNLNHDAMYWYRQDPGQGLRLIYYSQIVNDFQKGDIAEGYSVSREKKESFPLTVTSAQKNPTAFYLCASNQLAGTDTQYFGPGTRLTVL.